The 3 T cell receptor beta chains given below trace back to one sample, sequenced in a study of human T cells and chemical hapten exposure. Via MiXCR, TCRdb re-called the RACE reads, giving one row per CDR3 protein. The sample shows 380,000 or so distinct CDR3 sequences, 4.5% to 5.5% of them seen only once. As to time point: pre-sensitization, week 0. Regarding treatment: therapeutic diphenylcyclopropenone sensitization with weekly scalp DPC. The specimen comprised whole blood, sampled in connection with sensitization to the hapten diphenylcyclopropenone (DPC). The receptor set was obtained from a woman aged 18-29 years with alopecia areata. Some clones in this sample may be carry-over from other donors' samples.

This clonotype has a count of ten or more. The chain employs TRBV11-2 and TRBJ2-3, with 8 nucleotides matching TRBD1. Germline values: CDR1 SGHAT, CDR2 FQNNGV. This CDR3 has 15 amino acids. The trim removed 3 bases at V and 4 bases at J, leaving 6 bases unmatched. The CDR3 nucleotides are TGTGCCAGCAGCTTTACAGGGGGGCGGCCAGATACGCAGTATTTT. This sequence encodes CASSFTGGRPDTQYF.

The V gene is TRBV3-1, the J gene TRBJ2-6; D might be TRBD1 (6 bases). V was shortened by 0 bases and J by 5 bases, with 11 bases between the two germline ends. The CDR3 consists of 16 residues. Germline-derived CDR1 and CDR2 are LGHDT and YNNKEL (reference sequence). The CDR3 reads CASSQDYRAWANVLTF. Written as DNA, the CDR3 is TGTGCCAGCAGCCAAGATTACAGGGCCTGGGCCAACGTCCTGACTTTC.

This clonotype was counted only a few times. The chain joins TRBV5-4 to TRBJ2-7; D possibly corresponds to TRBD2 (5 bases). The CDR3 sequence is 15 residues long. In germline, CDR1 is SGHNT, CDR2 YYREEE (reference sequence). Between the trimmed V and J ends, which lost 2 bases and 0 bases, there was a span of 12 bases. The DNA for the CDR3 is TGTGCCAGCAGCTTCGGTCTGGGGAGCTCCTACGAGCAGTACTTC. Translation: CASSFGLGSSYEQYF.